One TCR beta chain is described in this entry. Per the study methods: It was from reference gene primer amplification that nucleated cell counts were estimated. The table came from immunoSEQ multiplex PCR; TCRdb's copy has only in-frame clones and leaves some out. V and J calls plus clone size are reproduced from that table; the DNA served to infer D and trimming. The sample holds about 34,000 clones; 80% to 90% are singletons and the top ten take about 14%. The data stem from a study of blood T cell repertoires in COVID-19. Study-wide context: Samples taken during acute and convalescent COVID-19 were collected in the United States, Italy and Spain.

Germline assignment: CDR1 SGHVS and CDR2 FQNEAQ. Trimming left V 7 bases short and J 0 bases short, with 12 bases between. The CDR3 spans 15 residues. The chain recombines TRBV7-8 with TRBJ2-2, with D possibly TRBD1 on 7 matching bases. The source of this sequence is a man between 60 and 75 years old with active COVID-19. Specimen: peripheral blood. This chain's CDR3 is CASNPGGPNTGELFF. CDR3 coding DNA: TGTGCCAGCAACCCAGGGGGGCCGAACACCGGGGAGCTGTTTTTT.